The TCR beta chain under discussion was sequenced for a study of response to subunit inactivated influenza vaccine. CDR3 length: 13 amino acids. Germline V gene sequence: CDR1 SQVTM, CDR2 ANQGSEA. The V and J ends lost 3 bases and 0 bases respectively, with 6 bases between them. Points from the study as a whole: Few new T cells, the authors suggested, are recruited by each seasonal influenza vaccination.

This clonotype was seen a few times. What it recognizes is unknown. MiXCR, run by TCRdb on the RT-PCR reads, gives a single entry per CDR3 protein. The table records some 300,000 distinct CDR3 sequences, approximately 20% of them present only once. The specimen was PBMCs from blood, collected approximately 20 months after vaccination. The origin of this receptor is a man aged 45 to 70 who received an inactivated influenza vaccine. V gene TRBV29-1 combines with J gene TRBJ1-3; D remains unclear. In DNA, the CDR3 is TGCAGCGTTGATCCAGTCTCTGGAAACACCATATATTTT. Protein sequence: CSVDPVSGNTIYF.